Ten or more counts support the clone carrying this T cell receptor beta chain. What it binds is not known. These data originate in a study of CD8+CD57+ T cells in acquired aplastic anemia. Turning to the study itself: The average for DNA from sorted CD4+ and CD8+ cells was 3 to 3.5 ug. Sequencing produced an average of around 10 million reads per healthy donor for CD4+ cells. Study-level results: Patients and controls had in common approximately 29 CD8+ CDR3 sequences.

Genomic DNA constituted the template upon which TCR beta VDJ and CDR3 profiling was performed. TCRdb reprocessed the reads via MiXCR and lists one record per CDR3 protein. The top ten clones hold 1.1% of a sample with roughly 150,000 distinct CDR3 sequences, roughly 47% of them seen once. CDR1 is DFQATT, CDR2 SNEGSKA, per germline (reference sequence). V lost 0 bases, J lost 6 bases, and 8 bases lay in between. The CDR3 has 12 amino acids. This clonotype was sampled from a human donor in good health. This rearrangement joins TRBV20-1 to TRBJ1-1; D gene unclear. Sequences were obtained from sorted CD4+, CD8+, or CD8+CD57+ T cells (not recorded which) from PBMCs. Here the CDR3 reads CSAREGPAEAFF. CDR3 in DNA: TGCAGTGCTAGAGAGGGCCCAGCTGAAGCTTTCTTT.